This T cell receptor beta chain was found in a study of blood T cell repertoires in COVID-19. Study-wide context: COVID-19 samples collected from the United States, Italy and Spain covered acute and convalescent phases. Sources were T cells, B-cell-depleted T cells, or PBMCs; the material itself was cDNA or gDNA.

As originally analysed: Counts of nucleated cells, estimated from reference gene primer amplification, were obtained. Produced via immunoSEQ multiplex PCR; TCRdb's table is partial and in-frame only. V and J calls and clone size follow that table, whereas D and trimming were derived from the DNA. The sample shows 83,000 or so clones, 82% of them seen only once. The sequencing sample was made of peripheral blood. This sequence was found in a human donor in a cohort sampled during active COVID-19.

CDR3 residues: CASGWSGQGNTGELFF. The CDR3 nucleotides are TGTGCTAGTGGTTGGTCGGGACAGGGGAACACCGGGGAGCTGTTTTTT. The chain couples TRBV12-5 to TRBJ2-2; 9 bases map to TRBD1. Germline trimming cut 4 bases from V and 1 base from J; bases unmatched to any gene: 4. CDR3 length: 16 residues. CDR1 is LGHNT and CDR2 is FRNRAP in the germline V gene.